A single sample is the source of the 23 T cell receptor beta chains below, sequenced in a study of CD8 T cells in acute hepatitis C reinfection. Profiling relied on immunoSEQ multiplex PCR, and the TCRdb table lists in-frame clones only, not all of them. The table lists some 40,000 clones, approximately 90% of them singletons. The time point denotes: naive CD8 control sorted from an acute-time-point sample. Sequences were obtained from naive CD8+ T cells from PBMCs. Source of these receptors: a man aged 25-45 years with chronic hepatitis C.

This chain links TRBV9 with TRBJ2-5; 11 bases agree with TRBD2. The CDR3 spans 15 residues. Germline V lookup: CDR1 SGDLS, CDR2 YYNGEE. The junction had 2 bases not matched to a gene; V was cut back by 0 bases and J by 4 bases. The CDR3 spells CASSVGGLAVETQYF. CDR3 bases: TGTGCCAGCAGCGTAGGGGGACTAGCGGTAGAGACCCAGTACTTC.

V gene TRBV7-6 combines with J gene TRBJ1-3; D not certain. Deletions cut 5 bases from V and 4 bases from J, with 12 bases between. The germline CDR1 and CDR2 sequences are SGHVS and FNYEAQ. CDR3 size: 14 residues. The CDR3: CASSLRQKGNTIYF. The CDR3 DNA is TGTGCCAGCAGCCTTCGGCAAAAAGGAAACACCATATATTTT.

The rearrangement links TRBV29-1 to TRBJ2-7; possible D gene TRBD1, 5 bases. V lost 3 bases and J 2 bases, leaving 8 bases between the germline ends. Germline CDR1 and CDR2: SQVTM and ANQGSEA. The CDR3 runs 12 residues. The CDR3 loop reads CSVEQGPYEQYF. Written as DNA, the CDR3 is TGCAGCGTTGAGCAGGGTCCCTACGAGCAGTACTTC.

This rearrangement joins TRBV7-8 to TRBJ1-1; unclear D gene. This CDR3 has 15 amino acids. Between the trimmed V and J ends, which lost 3 bases and 0 bases, there was a span of 11 bases. Germline loops: CDR1 SGHVS, CDR2 FQNEAQ. DNA for the CDR3: TGTGCCAGCAGCTTGAGGGTTTTAATGAACACTGAAGCTTTCTTT. Its protein is CASSLRVLMNTEAFF.

This rearrangement joins TRBV6-1 to TRBJ2-3, with 8 bases aligning to TRBD2. Trimming at V came to 3 bases and at J to 3 bases, leaving 8 bases not matched to a gene. Germline values: CDR1 MNHNS, CDR2 SASEGT. The CDR3 spans 16 residues. This CDR3 reads CASSEEAGELTDTQYF. DNA for the CDR3: TGTGCCAGCAGTGAGGAAGCGGGAGAATTGACAGATACGCAGTATTTT.

The chain joins TRBV9 to TRBJ1-5; D gene ambiguous. There are 13 residues in the CDR3. V lost 5 bases to trimming and J lost 5 bases, with 11 bases between them. From germline, CDR1 is SGDLS and CDR2 YYNGEE. In DNA, the CDR3 is TGTGCCAGCAGACATGACGGAGATCAGCCCCAGCATTTT. Its translation is CASRHDGDQPQHF.

The chain combines TRBV10-3 with TRBJ1-1, with a tentative D call TRBD1 (6 bases). This CDR3 region has 13 residues. The V gene's germline CDR1 is ENHRY and CDR2 SYGVKD. V gave up 6 bases and J gave up 6 bases, with 14 bases separating them. The chain's CDR3 is CAIRFQEGAEAFF. The CDR3, as DNA: TGTGCCATCAGATTTCAAGAGGGGGCTGAAGCTTTCTTT.

The CDR3 is CASSVVTGELFF. In DNA form, the CDR3 reads TGTGCCAGCAGCGTAGTTACCGGGGAGCTGTTTTTT. V gene TRBV9 combines with J gene TRBJ2-2; D is ambiguous. Germline V gene lookup returns CDR1 SGDLS and CDR2 YYNGEE. The CDR3 has 12 residues. V shed 0 bases and J shed 5 bases, with 2 bases lying between them.

The chain uses TRBV9 and TRBJ2-7; D may be TRBD1 (6 bases). CDR1 and CDR2 from the germline V gene are SGDLS and YYNGEE. The V and J ends lost 0 bases and 0 bases respectively, with 13 bases between them. The CDR3 has 16 residues. CDR3 nucleotides: TGTGCCAGCAGCGTAGCGGTTCAGGACAGCTCCTACGAGCAGTACTTC. Residues: CASSVAVQDSSYEQYF.

V is TRBV30 and J is TRBJ2-1, with D tentatively TRBD1 (5 bases). Germline V CDR1 and CDR2: GTSNPN, SVGIG (reference sequence). The CDR3 spans 14 residues. CDR3: CVGTWETRGNEQFF. CDR3 in DNA: TGTGTTGGAACTTGGGAAACAAGGGGTAATGAGCAGTTCTTC.

The chain has TRBV15 and TRBJ2-2; D gene unclear. Germline CDR1 reads LNHNV; CDR2 reads YYDKDF (reference sequence). Trimming removed 1 base from V and 4 bases from J, with 7 bases in between. This CDR3 is 14 amino acids long. CDR3 nucleotides: TGTGCCACCAGCAGAGTAGGATCCACCGGGGAGCTGTTTTTT. Its protein is CATSRVGSTGELFF.

The chain is built from TRBV6-5 and TRBJ1-1, with unresolved D. V shed 3 bases and J shed 3 bases, with 5 bases lying between them. The CDR3 is 12 residues long. The V gene's germline CDR1 is MNHEY and CDR2 SVGAGI. The CDR3 region is CASSYDYTEAFF. The DNA of the CDR3 is TGTGCCAGCAGTTATGACTACACTGAAGCTTTCTTT.

The DNA of the CDR3 is TGTGCCAGCAGCTTGGGGACAGGAGAAGAAAAACTGTTTTTT. Translation: CASSLGTGEEKLFF. The chain joins TRBV11-2 to TRBJ1-4; 8 bases are a match to TRBD1. J lost 8 bases, V lost 3 bases, and 5 bases had no gene match. The CDR3 length is 14 residues. Germline V CDR1 and CDR2: SGHAT, FQNNGV.

This clone showed up just once. The rearrangement uses TRBV5-1 and TRBJ1-1; no firm D call. V gave up 6 bases and J gave up 0 bases, with 15 bases separating them. CDR1 and CDR2 from the germline V gene are SGHRS and YFSETQ. The CDR3 sequence is 15 residues long. The CDR3 nucleotides read TGCGCCAGCACCGACTTAGAAGGCATGAACACTGAAGCTTTCTTT. It is translated as CASTDLEGMNTEAFF.

The V call is TRBV19, the J call TRBJ1-1; D may be TRBD1 (6 bases). The CDR3 contains 14 residues. Per germline, CDR1 LNHDA and CDR2 SQIVND (reference sequence). Trimming cost V 1 base and J 3 bases, with 9 bases left between them. The CDR3 protein is CASSIGQGYTEAFF. The CDR3 DNA is TGTGCCAGTAGTATAGGGCAGGGGTACACTGAAGCTTTCTTT.

This chain links TRBV9 with TRBJ2-3; D is possibly TRBD1 (5 bases). From germline, CDR1 is SGDLS and CDR2 YYNGEE. The V and J ends lost 3 bases and 0 bases respectively, with 11 bases between them. The CDR3 sequence is 15 residues long. The DNA for the CDR3 is TGTGCCAGCAGCGCCCAAGGGGATAGCACAGATACGCAGTATTTT. The encoded protein is CASSAQGDSTDTQYF.

CDR3 DNA sequence: TGTGCCAGCAGCTTACAAGAAGCTTTCTTT. Amino acid sequence: CASSLQEAFF. J is TRBJ1-1 and V is TRBV7-9, with D unclear. Germline-derived CDR1 and CDR2 are SEHNR and FQNEAQ (reference sequence). This CDR3 spans 10 amino acids. V was pared by 2 bases and J by 8 bases, with 3 bases between.

This chain uses TRBV9 with TRBJ2-5; 10 nucleotides match TRBD2. In germline, CDR1 is SGDLS, CDR2 YYNGEE. The V segment lost 0 bases and the J segment 1 base; nucleotides outside the gene matches: 3. The CDR3 loop spans 16 amino acids. The DNA for the CDR3 is TGTGCCAGCAGCGTAGGGACTAGCGGAGCCCAAGAGACCCAGTACTTC. Translated: CASSVGTSGAQETQYF.

This chain links TRBV27 with TRBJ1-6; D call uncertain. The CDR3 spans 14 residues. In germline, CDR1 is MNHEY, CDR2 SMNVEV (reference sequence). Trimming pared 4 bases from V and 7 bases from J, leaving 11 bases between. The CDR3, as DNA: TGTGCCAGCAGTTCAGGTCTGGGAAATTCACCCCTCCACTTT. Its protein product is CASSSGLGNSPLHF.

The chain employs TRBV7-6 and TRBJ2-7; D possibly matches TRBD1 or TRBD2 (6 bases each). From germline, CDR1 is SGHVS and CDR2 FNYEAQ. The CDR3 is 14 amino acids. The V end was cut by 1 base, the J end by 2 bases, with 9 bases between. The CDR3 nucleotides are TGTGCCAGCAGCTTAGGGAGGGGGACCTACGAGCAGTACTTC. It encodes CASSLGRGTYEQYF.

This clone was observed a few times. The chain combines TRBV27 with TRBJ1-5; D not resolved. CDR1 MNHEY and CDR2 SMNVEV come from the germline V gene (reference sequence). With 2 bases removed from V and 3 bases from J, the gap between germline ends came to 2 bases. The CDR3 spans 12 residues. Written as DNA, the CDR3 is TGTGCCAGCAGTTTACCCAATCAGCCCCAGCATTTT. The encoded protein is CASSLPNQPQHF.

This rearrangement joins TRBV20-1 to TRBJ2-7; D is unclear. Per germline, CDR1 DFQATT and CDR2 SNEGSKA (reference sequence). This CDR3 has 11 amino acids. With 4 bases removed from V and 4 bases from J, the gap between germline ends came to 8 bases. The CDR3 DNA is TGCAGTGCTATGGAGACGTACGAGCAGTACTTC. This codes for CSAMETYEQYF.

This clone appeared a single time. The rearrangement links TRBV5-6 to TRBJ2-2, with unresolved D. The CDR3 consists of 13 residues. CDR1 SGHDT and CDR2 YYEEEE come from the germline V gene. With 0 bases removed from V and 7 bases from J, the gap between germline ends came to 7 bases. DNA of the CDR3: TGTGCCAGCAGCTTGGGAAACTTCGGGGAGCTGTTTTTT. It yields the protein CASSLGNFGELFF.